This T cell receptor (beta chain) was identified in a study of molecular identifiers for immune sequencing clone quantification. The CDR3 sequence is 14 residues long. CDR1 is MNHEY and CDR2 is SMNVEV in the germline V gene (reference sequence). Trimming took 2 bases from V and 0 from J, leaving 8 bases between them. This clonotype was observed a handful of times. A single record per CDR3 protein comes from TCRdb applying MiXCR to the PCR reads. Of 600,000 to 650,000 distinct CDR3 sequences detected, approximately 20% appear once; the ten largest clones hold 0.75% to 0.95%. CD8+CD4-CCR7+CD45RA+ cells were sorted as naive CD8 T cells.

The sequenced material came from naive CD8+ T cells from blood, with Jurkat cell RNA spiked in. The subset is: FACS-sorted CD8+CD4-CCR7+CD45RA+ naive T cells. The rearrangement joins TRBV27 to TRBJ2-7, with unresolved D. The source is a human donor in good health. Some libraries in this study had Jurkat cell RNA spiked in. The CDR3 region is CASSLTESSYEQYF. The CDR3 DNA reads TGTGCCAGCAGTTTAACAGAAAGCTCCTACGAGCAGTACTTC.